The T cell receptor beta chain under discussion was sequenced for a study of cytomegalovirus exposure and HLA in healthy donors (dated by TCRdb to the late 2010s). In terms of the full investigation: According to an earlier analysis of 550 to 700 of the donors, some 170 million T cells yielded over 100 million unique TCR beta sequences and around 300 Gb of sequence data. An earlier analysis of a few hundred of the donors applied high-throughput TCR beta sequencing to assess whether each TCR beta V gene segment acted as functional or pseudogenic. The study profiled the T cell repertoires of under 700 subjects by immunosequencing and related them to cytomegalovirus serostatus. The number of donors typed differed by locus, with about 629-640 for A, B, C, DRB1 and DQB1, around 560 for DQA1, under 610 for DPA1, and roughly 450 for DPB1. An early release that covered 500 to 800 HLA-typed donors contained around 300 gigabases of sequencing data and tens of millions of unique TCR sequences. To predict cytomegalovirus infection status, the study combined high-throughput TCR immunosequencing, statistical association of individual TCRs with disease status, and machine learning. Several DR-DQ haplotypes were handled as single units for association and clustering, since linkage in the cohort was strong. Among the roughly 410 genotyped donors, more than 70% belonged to the genetic ancestry cluster associated with self-reported Caucasian donors. To study patterns of TCR occurrence, a later analysis re-analyzed previously published TCR beta repertoires from several hundred donors and added high-resolution HLA genotyping. Among about 390 genotyped donors of the cohort, an average of 235,054 unique TCR beta nucleotide sequences were sequenced per donor, roughly 18% of them non-productive. The study was designed to test whether signatures of past pathogen exposure could be identified by cataloging public T cell receptors. HLA typing included class I and class II loci at four-digit resolution. A separate validation cohort of approximately 130 different subjects was used in addition to the roughly 620-subject first cohort. Alongside the repertoire data, information on donor age, sex, ethnicity and CMV serostatus was compiled. All discovery cohort repertoires had been generated on a single sequencing platform. Genome-wide SNP genotypes for about 55% of the roughly 670 donors were used in a later genetic analysis, which treated that subset as a discovery cohort. Rather than using new phenotypic data, the later analysis identified candidate immune exposures from TCR beta sequences and from how often those sequences occurred across donors. What the authors observed across the whole study: Sequencing depth was assumed to be roughly uniform across donors in the presence/absence analyses, though that assumption may not hold. According to the authors, the approach could potentially be generalized to other disease states and immunological phenotypes. In an earlier analysis of under 600 of the donors, most TCR beta V segments were observed in productive rearrangements about 90% or about 30% of the time, broadly matching IMGT annotations. According to a later genetic analysis, donors in an Asian-associated ancestry cluster had fewer N-insertions in productive TCRs than the approximately 630-donor mean. According to a later analysis, parvovirus B19, influenza, CMV and Epstein-Barr virus appeared linked to several top co-occurrence clusters. Linkage disequilibrium might explain the correlated functional status among segregating V segments, but an unknown experimental factor could not be ruled out. Across donors, most TCR sequences were observed very rarely, whereas some public TCRs were present in many individuals. Because counts were too low, about 15 rarely observed V segments, including chromosome 9 orphons, were left out of the earlier analysis of some 640 of the donors. In a later analysis, some 17,000 TCR beta sequences were associated with specific HLA alleles at a false discovery rate of 0.05. Cytomegalovirus status was reported to be diagnosed by the classifier with high specificity and sensitivity in both the original and validation cohorts. In a later genetic analysis, a missense DCLRE1C variant was associated with V-gene and J-gene trimming of TCR beta chains, and the association was replicated in an independent cohort. In a later analysis, HLA-associated TCR beta chains showed more clonal expansion and lower generation probabilities than non-associated chains that were equally common. The only immune exposure information available for the cohort was CMV serostatus. This cohort had only TCR beta chains sequenced, and the lack of alpha or paired-chain data limited which features could be detected. A further reported finding was that TCR beta sequences accurately predicted the HLA-A and HLA-B alleles for most subjects in the first cohort. Some IMGT-functional V segments, including TRBV6-2 and TRBV6-3, could not be distinguished by the 87-base-pair reads and were therefore excluded. A total of 150 or so TCR beta chains were listed by the study as associated with cytomegalovirus. In a later analysis, the rate of TCR association differed among HLA loci, with DRB1 alleles having the most associated TCRs and HLA-C alleles having the fewest. Strong co-occurrence of HLA alleles, especially DR and DQ, made assigning TCR associations to individual alleles difficult. Because HLA typing was unavailable for some donors at each locus, only the typed subset was used in association tests. A few of the identified cytomegalovirus-associated TCR beta chains were confirmed in vitro to be specific for cytomegalovirus antigens. A cluster of highly shared sequence variants was judged likely to represent a technical artifact of the sequencing pipeline. According to a later analysis, most CMV-associated TCR beta chains appeared to be HLA-restricted, and the HLA associations seemed to be driven largely by CMV exposure.

CDR1 and CDR2 (MDHEN, SYDVKM) derive from the germline V gene. Measured from the cysteine to the phenylalanine, the CDR3 is 20 residues long. Only the CDR3 region is kept as DNA, spanning 60 bases read in frame from base 1. Ends trimmed: V by 1 base, J by 1 base; bases unmatched to a gene: 15. The library relied on the immunoSEQ multiplex PCR assay. A mixture of 60 forward primers for TCR Vbeta segments and 13 reverse primers for TCR Jbeta segments was used in the multiplex PCR. A multiplex PCR assay on genomic DNA amplified the CDR3 region of rearranged TCR beta genes. The Illumina HiSeq System was used to sequence the amplified TCR beta libraries as 87-base-pair reads. The paper's processing steps were these. A later analysis tallied about 77 million unique TCR beta chains across the 700 or so repertoires, and around 12 million of those chains were shared by two or more donors. Raw reads were error-corrected and collapsed into unique sequences by a nearest-neighbor algorithm in which closely related sequences were merged to remove PCR and sequencing errors. V, D and J gene segments were assigned by aligning CDR3 sequences to IMGT reference sequences. For a sequence to be retained, a match of at least six nucleotides was required to both a V gene segment and a J gene segment. A rearrangement counted as productive if the CDR3 had no stop codons and remained in frame with V and J, and every other rearrangement counted as non-productive. CDR3 was defined by IMGT convention, running from the second conserved V-encoded cysteine to the conserved J-encoded phenylalanine. In an earlier analysis of around 640 of the donors, sequences lacking an unambiguous match to a single V gene segment were excluded. An earlier analysis of almost 600 of the donors classified V segments as functional when productive rearrangements were above 56.7% and as segregating when the standard deviation between donors was above 5%. A statistical classification framework was developed to diagnose cytomegalovirus status using the catalog of TCR beta chain sequences. A later analysis assigned V and J genes by comparing TCR nucleotide sequences with IMGT/GENE-DB human TR gene sequences. The TCRdist pipeline was used in a later analysis to assign CDR3 sequences and most-parsimonious VDJ recombination scenarios. In a later analysis, every TCR beta chain was defined by the combination of its CDR3 amino acid sequence and its V-gene family, and reads without a unique V-gene family were dropped. A later analysis removed 550 to 700 highly shared, low-generation-probability nucleotide sequences to deal with suspected cross-contamination and a sequencing artifact. For each public chain, a later analysis derived a clonal expansion index from normalized ranks of inferred template counts within each repertoire. In a later analysis, generation probabilities were computed using a VDJ recombination model fitted to out-of-frame rearrangements, and the results were checked against IGoR. In a later analysis, hypergeometric tests were used to score TCR-TCR, TCR-HLA and TCR-CMV co-occurrence, with a repertoire-size bias correction applied to TCR pairs. To estimate false discovery rates, a later analysis permuted the HLA or CMV assignments 20 times. In a later analysis, co-occurring TCRs were grouped using DBSCAN, and TCRdist sequence similarity was added for clustering within HLA-allele-positive subsets. Repertoires with fewer than 30,000 or more than 120,000 public chains, plus five repertoires with anomalous nucleotide sharing, were excluded from co-occurrence clustering. Not all clones reach the TCRdb copy of this immuneACCESS table, which keeps in-frame sequences only. Checked studies attribute under half of the gap to unresolved V genes and leave the rest unexplained. V, J and clone size are taken as reported in that table, and D and trimming were inferred from the DNA itself. The sample table records around 190,000 clones; around 90% of these occur just once. The ten largest clones capture around 0.98% of the sample.

Note on this clone: Its antigen is currently not known. The sample holds no much larger clone one base away, and base qualities are not on file.

The cohort was made up of about 610 healthy bone marrow donors. All cohort members were sampled while nominally healthy, although unrecorded immune exposures were likely present. The donor tested CMV seronegative, placing the donor among the 350 to 400 seronegative members of the cohort. A peripheral blood sample was provided by each donor, and peripheral blood mononuclear cells were used for TCR beta sequencing. Genomic DNA extraction from the blood cell samples was performed with the Qiagen DNeasy Blood Extraction Kit. The origin of this receptor is a boy younger than 10 in good health and CMV-seronegative. Here the chain combines TRBV28 and TRBJ2-5; 10 junctional bases match TRBD2. The specimen was PBMCs. The DNA sequence is as follows: TGTGCCAGCAGTTTATATCTCGAAGTTTCTAGCGGGAGAGGCCAAGAGACCCAGTACTTC. Its protein reads: CASSLYLEVSSGRGQETQYF.